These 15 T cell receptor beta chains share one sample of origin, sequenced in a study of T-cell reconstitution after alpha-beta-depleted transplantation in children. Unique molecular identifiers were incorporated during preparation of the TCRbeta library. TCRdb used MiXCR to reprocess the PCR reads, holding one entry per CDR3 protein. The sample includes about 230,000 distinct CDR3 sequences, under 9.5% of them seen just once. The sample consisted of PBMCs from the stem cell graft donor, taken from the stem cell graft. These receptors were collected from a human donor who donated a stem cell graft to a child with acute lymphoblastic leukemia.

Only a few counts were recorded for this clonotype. CDR3 amino acids: CASSVGHGYTF. In DNA form, the CDR3 reads TGTGCCAGCAGTGTAGGGCATGGCTACACCTTC. This chain joins TRBV2 and TRBJ1-2, with D unresolved. CDR1 is SNHLY and CDR2 is FYNNEI in the germline V gene. CDR3 length: 11 residues. V was pared by 4 bases and J by 6 bases, with 6 bases between.

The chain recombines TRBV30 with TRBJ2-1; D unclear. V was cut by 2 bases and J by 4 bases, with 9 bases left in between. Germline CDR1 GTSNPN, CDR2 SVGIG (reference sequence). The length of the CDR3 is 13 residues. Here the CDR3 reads CAWSRSRYNEQFF. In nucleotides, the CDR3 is TGTGCCTGGAGTCGGAGCAGGTACAATGAGCAGTTCTTC.

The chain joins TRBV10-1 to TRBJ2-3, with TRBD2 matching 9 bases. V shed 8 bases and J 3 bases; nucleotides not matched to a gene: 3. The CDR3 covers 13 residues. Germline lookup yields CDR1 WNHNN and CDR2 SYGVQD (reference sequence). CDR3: CASATSGTDTQYF. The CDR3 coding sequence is TGCGCCAGCGCTACTAGCGGGACAGATACGCAGTATTTT.

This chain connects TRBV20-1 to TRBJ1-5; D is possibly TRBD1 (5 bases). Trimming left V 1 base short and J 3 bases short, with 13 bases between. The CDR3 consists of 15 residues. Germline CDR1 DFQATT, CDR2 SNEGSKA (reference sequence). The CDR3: CSARVGVIVNQPQHF. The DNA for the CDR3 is TGCAGTGCTAGAGTAGGGGTAATAGTCAATCAGCCCCAGCATTTT.

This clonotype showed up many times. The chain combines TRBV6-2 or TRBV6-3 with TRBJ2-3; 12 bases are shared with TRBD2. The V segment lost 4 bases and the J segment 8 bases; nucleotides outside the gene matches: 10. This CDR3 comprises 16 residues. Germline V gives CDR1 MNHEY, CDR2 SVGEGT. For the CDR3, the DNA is TGTGCCAGCAGTTCCCCTAGCGGGGGGGTACAGGGTACGCAGTATTTT. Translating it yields CASSSPSGGVQGTQYF.

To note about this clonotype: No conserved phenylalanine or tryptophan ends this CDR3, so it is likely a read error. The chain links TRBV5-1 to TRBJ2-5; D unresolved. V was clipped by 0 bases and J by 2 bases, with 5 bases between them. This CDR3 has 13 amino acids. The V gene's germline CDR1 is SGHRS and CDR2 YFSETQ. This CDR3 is CASSLGQQETQYC. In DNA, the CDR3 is TGCGCCAGCAGCTTGGGGCAGCAAGAGACCCAGTACTGC.

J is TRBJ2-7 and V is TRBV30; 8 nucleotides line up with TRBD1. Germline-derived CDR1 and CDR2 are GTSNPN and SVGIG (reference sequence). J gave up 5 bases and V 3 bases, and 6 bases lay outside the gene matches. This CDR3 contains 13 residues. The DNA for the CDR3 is TGTGCCTGGAGGGACAGGGAAAACCACGAGCAGTACTTC. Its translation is CAWRDRENHEQYF.

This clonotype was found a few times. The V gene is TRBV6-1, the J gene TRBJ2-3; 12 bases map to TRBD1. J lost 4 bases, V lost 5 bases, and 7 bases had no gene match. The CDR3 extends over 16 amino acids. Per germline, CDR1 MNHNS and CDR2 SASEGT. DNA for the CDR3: TGTGCCAGCAGTCGGAAAGGGACAGGGGGCGCAGATACGCAGTATTTT. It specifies CASSRKGTGGADTQYF.

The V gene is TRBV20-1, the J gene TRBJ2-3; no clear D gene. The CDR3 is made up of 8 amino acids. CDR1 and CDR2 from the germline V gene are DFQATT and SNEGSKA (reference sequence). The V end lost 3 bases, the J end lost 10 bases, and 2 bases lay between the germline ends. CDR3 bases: TGCAGTGCTAGCCCGCAGTATTTT. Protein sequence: CSASPQYF.

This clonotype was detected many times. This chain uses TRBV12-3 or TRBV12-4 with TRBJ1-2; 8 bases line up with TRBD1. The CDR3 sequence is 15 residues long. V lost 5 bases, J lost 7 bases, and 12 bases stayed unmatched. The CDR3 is CASSDRTGKGVGYTF. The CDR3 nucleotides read TGTGCCAGCAGTGACCGGACAGGGAAGGGGGTTGGCTACACCTTC.

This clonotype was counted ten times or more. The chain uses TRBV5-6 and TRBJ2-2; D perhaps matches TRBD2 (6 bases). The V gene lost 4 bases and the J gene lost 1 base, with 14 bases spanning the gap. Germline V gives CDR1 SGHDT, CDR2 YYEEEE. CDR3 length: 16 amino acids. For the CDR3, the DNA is TGTGCCAGCAGCCCTCCGGGGGTAGGGAACACCGGGGAGCTGTTTTTT. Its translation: CASSPPGVGNTGELFF.

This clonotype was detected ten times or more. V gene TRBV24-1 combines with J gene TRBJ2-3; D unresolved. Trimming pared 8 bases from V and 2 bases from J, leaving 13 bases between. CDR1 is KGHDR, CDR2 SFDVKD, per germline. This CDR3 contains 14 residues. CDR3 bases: TGTGCCACCACCGAAGGAAGCTACACAGATACGCAGTATTTT. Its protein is CATTEGSYTDTQYF.

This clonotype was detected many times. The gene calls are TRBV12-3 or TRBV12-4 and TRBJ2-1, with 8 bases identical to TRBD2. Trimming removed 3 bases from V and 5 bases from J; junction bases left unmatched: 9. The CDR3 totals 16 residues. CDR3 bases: TGTGCCAGCAGTTTCCCCACGGGGGGGGACCACAATGAGCAGTTCTTC. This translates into CASSFPTGGDHNEQFF.

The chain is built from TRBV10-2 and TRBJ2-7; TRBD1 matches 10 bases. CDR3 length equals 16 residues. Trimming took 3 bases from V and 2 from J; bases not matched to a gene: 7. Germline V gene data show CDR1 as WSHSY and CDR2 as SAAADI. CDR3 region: CASSDLDRGPAYEQYF. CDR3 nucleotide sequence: TGCGCCAGCAGTGACCTCGACAGGGGGCCAGCCTACGAGCAGTACTTC.

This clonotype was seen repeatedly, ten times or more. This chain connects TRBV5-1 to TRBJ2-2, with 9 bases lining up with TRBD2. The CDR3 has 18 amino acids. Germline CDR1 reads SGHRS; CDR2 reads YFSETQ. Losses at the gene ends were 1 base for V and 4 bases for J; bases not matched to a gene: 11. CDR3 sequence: CASSLFVAGAAGTGELFF. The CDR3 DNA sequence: TGCGCCAGCAGCTTGTTTGTAGCGGGGGCCGCCGGCACCGGGGAGCTGTTTTTT.